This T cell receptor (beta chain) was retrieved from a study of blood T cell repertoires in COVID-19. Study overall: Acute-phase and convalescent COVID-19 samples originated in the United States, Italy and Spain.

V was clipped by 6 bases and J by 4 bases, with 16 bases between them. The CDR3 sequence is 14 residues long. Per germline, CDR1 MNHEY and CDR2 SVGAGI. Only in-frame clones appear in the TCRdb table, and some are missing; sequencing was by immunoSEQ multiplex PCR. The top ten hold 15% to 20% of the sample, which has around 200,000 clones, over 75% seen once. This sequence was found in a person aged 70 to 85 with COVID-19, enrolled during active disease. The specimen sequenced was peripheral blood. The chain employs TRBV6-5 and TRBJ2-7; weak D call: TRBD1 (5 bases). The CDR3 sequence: CASRLTDGPYEQYF. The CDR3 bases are TGTGCCAGCAGGTTGACAGACGGTCCATACGAGCAGTACTTC.